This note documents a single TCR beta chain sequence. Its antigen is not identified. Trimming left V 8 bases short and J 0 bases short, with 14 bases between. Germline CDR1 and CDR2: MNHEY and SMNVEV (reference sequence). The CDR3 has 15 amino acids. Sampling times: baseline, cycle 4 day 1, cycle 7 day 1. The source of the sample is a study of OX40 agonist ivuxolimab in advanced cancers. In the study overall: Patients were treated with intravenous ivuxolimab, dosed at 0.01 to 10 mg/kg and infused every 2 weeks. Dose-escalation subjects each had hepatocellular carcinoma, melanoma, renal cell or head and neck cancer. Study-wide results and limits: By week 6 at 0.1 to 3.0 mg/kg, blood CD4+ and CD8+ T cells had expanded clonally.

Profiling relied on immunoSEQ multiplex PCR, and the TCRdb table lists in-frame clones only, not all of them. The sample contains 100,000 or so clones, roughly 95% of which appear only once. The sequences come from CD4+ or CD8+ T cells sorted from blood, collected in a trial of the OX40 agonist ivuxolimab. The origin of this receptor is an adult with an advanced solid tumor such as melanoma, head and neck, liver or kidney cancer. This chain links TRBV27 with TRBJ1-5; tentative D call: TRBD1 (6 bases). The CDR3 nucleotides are TGTGCCAGCGGGACACTGGAATATAGCAATCAGCCCCAGCATTTT. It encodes CASGTLEYSNQPQHF.